Listed below are T cell receptor beta chains from one sample, sequenced in a study of T cell responses to AZD1222 COVID-19 vaccine. Clones were sequenced by immunoSEQ multiplex PCR, and TCRdb holds only the in-frame ones, with some missing. The profile covers around 84,000 clones, with roughly 83% appearing a single time and 8% to 10% taken by the ten largest. The source material was peripheral blood, sampled on day 0 of AZD1222 vaccination. The receptors derive from an adult in good health. Each CDR3 is given with its conserved first and last residue. Fields, in order: clone size, J gene, V gene, D gene, CDR3 DNA, CDR3 protein. D genes are given only for firm matches. Where a row states a size, it is once, few, many or the class of an expanded clone; other rows omit it.

size: few; J: TRBJ1-2; V: TRBV7-9; D: TRBD1; DNA: TGTGCCAGCAGCTCGGACAGGCGCTATGGCTACACCTTC; CDR3: CASSSDRRYGYTF
size: .; J: TRBJ1-1; V: TRBV6-5; D: .; DNA: TGTGCCAGCAGAAGGTCTGGGTTGAACACTGAAGCTTTCTTT; CDR3: CASRRSGLNTEAFF
size: once; J: TRBJ1-3; V: TRBV3-1/TRBV3-2; D: TRBD1; DNA: TGTGCCAGCAGCCAAGGGACAGGGTTCTCTGGAAACACCATATATTTT; CDR3: CASSQGTGFSGNTIYF
size: once; J: TRBJ1-2; V: TRBV11-2; D: .; DNA: TGTGCCAGCAGCTTAGCGGGGGAGTTGGACTATGGCTACACCTTC; CDR3: CASSLAGELDYGYTF
size: .; J: TRBJ1-5; V: TRBV12-3/TRBV12-4; D: .; DNA: TGTGCCAGCAGTGCAGGGTTTCGTCAGCCCCAGCATTTT; CDR3: CASSAGFRQPQHF
size: .; J: TRBJ2-5; V: TRBV5-1; D: .; DNA: TGCGCCAGCGGATATTCGAGCCAAGAGACCCAGTACTTC; CDR3: CASGYSSQETQYF
size: once; J: TRBJ2-1; V: TRBV7-3; D: TRBD2; DNA: TGTGCCAGCAGCCCAACTAGCGGCCTCTACAATGAGCAGTTCTTC; CDR3: CASSPTSGLYNEQFF
size: once; J: TRBJ2-1; V: TRBV28; D: TRBD2; DNA: TGTGCCAGCAGCCAAGCTGGGGGGGGGAATGAGCAGTTCTTC; CDR3: CASSQAGGGNEQFF
size: .; J: TRBJ1-5; V: TRBV4-2; D: .; DNA: TGTGCCAGCAGCCAAGGGGACAAGCGCTATAGCAATCAGCCCCAGCATTTT; CDR3: CASSQGDKRYSNQPQHF
size: .; J: TRBJ2-2; V: TRBV4-2; D: .; DNA: TGTGCCAGCAGCCAGGTTACAAGCACCGGGGAGCTGTTTTTT; CDR3: CASSQVTSTGELFF
size: .; J: TRBJ1-2; V: TRBV2; D: .; DNA: TGTGCCAGCGTGGGGGGAGCCTATGGCTACACCTTC; CDR3: CASVGGAYGYTF
size: .; J: TRBJ1-2; V: TRBV29-1; D: .; DNA: TGCAGCGTTGACGTCCAAGGGGTTTTCTACACCTTC; CDR3: CSVDVQGVFYTF
size: .; J: TRBJ1-4; V: TRBV9; D: .; DNA: TGTGCCAGCAGCCCCGACAGGAGTGATGAAAAACTGTTTTTT; CDR3: CASSPDRSDEKLFF